Listed below are T cell receptor beta chains from one sample, sequenced in a study of early T cells in non-severe SARS-CoV-2 infection. TCRdb used MiXCR to reprocess the 5' RACE reads, holding one entry per CDR3 protein. The table has some 56,000 distinct CDR3 sequences, 8% to 11% seen once. What was sequenced was whole blood. The receptors originated from an adult who was a healthcare worker with PCR-confirmed SARS-CoV-2 infection or an uninfected control (not recorded which). Each CDR3 is given with its conserved first and last residue. Fields, in order: clone size, V gene, J gene, D gene, CDR3 DNA, CDR3 protein. A D gene is named only where the DNA matches it firmly. The size of a clone is reported for some rows only, either as once, few or many, or as a class for expanded clones.

size: many
V: TRBV7-9
J: TRBJ1-1
D: NA
DNA: TGTGCCAGCAGCTTCAATCAGGGGAGCACTGAAGCTTTCTTT
CDR3: CASSFNQGSTEAFF

size: many
V: TRBV27
J: TRBJ1-6
D: TRBD1
DNA: TGTGCCAGCAATTCCCGGACAGGGAGACTGAATTCACCCCTCCACTTT
CDR3: CASNSRTGRLNSPLHF

size: many
V: TRBV29-1
J: TRBJ2-7
D: TRBD1
DNA: TGCAGCGTGGCGACAGGGTTGTCCTACGAGCAGTACTTC
CDR3: CSVATGLSYEQYF

size: few
V: TRBV29-1
J: TRBJ2-3
D: TRBD2
DNA: TGCAGCGTTTTGGGACTAGCGACTAGCACAGATACGCAGTATTTT
CDR3: CSVLGLATSTDTQYF

size: NA
V: TRBV2
J: TRBJ1-3
D: NA
DNA: TGTGCCAGCAGCTTCTCTGGAAACACCATATATTTT
CDR3: CASSFSGNTIYF

size: NA
V: TRBV27
J: TRBJ2-7
D: NA
DNA: TGTGCCAGCAGCCAAACAGGGACGGGAGAGCAGTACTTC
CDR3: CASSQTGTGEQYF

size: NA
V: TRBV13
J: TRBJ2-7
D: TRBD2
DNA: TGTGCCAGCAGCCCACCCGGACTAGCAGAGTACGAGCAGTACTTC
CDR3: CASSPPGLAEYEQYF

size: medium-sized
V: TRBV5-1
J: TRBJ1-4
D: NA
DNA: TGCGCCAGCAGCTTCGGACTCAATGAAAAACTGTTTTTT
CDR3: CASSFGLNEKLFF

size: few
V: TRBV7-8
J: TRBJ1-2
D: NA
DNA: TGTGCCAGCAGCCGACGGGCCCCCGGGAGTGGCTACACCTTC
CDR3: CASSRRAPGSGYTF

size: NA
V: TRBV20-1
J: TRBJ2-3
D: TRBD2
DNA: TGCAGTGCTAGCCTGACTAGCGGGAGGGCAGATACGCAGTATTTT
CDR3: CSASLTSGRADTQYF

size: many
V: TRBV5-8
J: TRBJ1-2
D: NA
DNA: TGTGCCAGCAGCTTGGGTTTTCGGGTCTATGGCTACACCTTC
CDR3: CASSLGFRVYGYTF

size: many
V: TRBV4-3
J: TRBJ1-4
D: NA
DNA: TGCGCCAGCAGCCCCCGAGGGCAGGAATATAATGAAAAACTGTTTTTT
CDR3: CASSPRGQEYNEKLFF

size: NA
V: TRBV7-7
J: TRBJ1-4
D: TRBD1
DNA: TGTGCTAGCAGCTTACGGCAGGGGGCTAATGAAAAACTGTTTTTT
CDR3: CASSLRQGANEKLFF

size: NA
V: TRBV3-1
J: TRBJ2-7
D: NA
DNA: TGTGCCAGCAGCTTACTAGACCTCGAGCAGTACTTC
CDR3: CASSLLDLEQYF

size: NA
V: TRBV6-6
J: TRBJ2-7
D: TRBD1
DNA: TGTGCCAGCAGTGCTGGGACAGCCTCCTACGAGCAGTACTTC
CDR3: CASSAGTASYEQYF

size: many
V: TRBV10-1
J: TRBJ2-1
D: NA
DNA: TGCGCCAGCAGTGAAAGGACTGACGTGGGGGAGCAGTTCTTC
CDR3: CASSERTDVGEQFF

size: NA
V: TRBV2
J: TRBJ2-7
D: TRBD2
DNA: TGTGCCAGCAGAGCTACTAGCGGGCGTACCTACGAGCAGTACTTC
CDR3: CASRATSGRTYEQYF

size: many
V: TRBV5-1
J: TRBJ2-5
D: NA
DNA: TGCGCCAGCAGCTTGGGATTCTCCGGGACTGCCTCAGTTTCACAAGAGACCCAGTACTTC
CDR3: CASSLGFSGTASVSQETQYF

size: many
V: TRBV5-5
J: TRBJ1-5
D: TRBD1
DNA: TGTGCCAGCAGCGCGATGGGACAGGTTGCCGGCCAGCCCCAGCATTTT
CDR3: CASSAMGQVAGQPQHF

size: NA
V: TRBV30
J: TRBJ1-2
D: NA
DNA: TGTGCCTGGAGTCAAGGGAACAGCCTCCACTATGGCTACACCTTC
CDR3: CAWSQGNSLHYGYTF

size: NA
V: TRBV5-1
J: TRBJ2-7
D: NA
DNA: TGCGCCAGCAGCTCCTGGGGGGAAGACGGGGACGAGCAGTACTTC
CDR3: CASSSWGEDGDEQYF

size: few
V: TRBV3-1
J: TRBJ2-5
D: TRBD2
DNA: TGTGCCAGCAGTGATAACCTAGCGGGAGCGGAGACCCAGTACTTC
CDR3: CASSDNLAGAETQYF

size: NA
V: TRBV10-1
J: TRBJ1-1
D: TRBD1
DNA: TGCGCCAGCAGATCGGGACAGACCACTGAAGCTTTCTTT
CDR3: CASRSGQTTEAFF

size: many
V: TRBV7-3
J: TRBJ1-5
D: NA
DNA: TGTGCCAGCAGCTCGGGTCAGCCCCAGCATTTT
CDR3: CASSSGQPQHF

size: NA
V: TRBV7-8
J: TRBJ2-1
D: NA
DNA: TGTGCCAGCAGCTTAGGGCCGGCGGGGAATGAGTATAGTGAGCAGTTCTTC
CDR3: CASSLGPAGNEYSEQFF

size: few
V: TRBV6-6
J: TRBJ1-5
D: NA
DNA: TGTGCCAGCAGTTACTCGCGTGGGAAGGGGGGCCCTAGCAATCAGCCCCAGCATTTT
CDR3: CASSYSRGKGGPSNQPQHF

size: NA
V: TRBV6-5
J: TRBJ2-2
D: NA
DNA: TGTGCCAGCAGACCGCCAGAGAACACCGGGGAGCTGTTTTTT
CDR3: CASRPPENTGELFF

size: NA
V: TRBV11-2
J: TRBJ1-5
D: NA
DNA: TGTGCCAGCAGCTTAGACAGGTGGAGCAATCAGCCCCAGCATTTT
CDR3: CASSLDRWSNQPQHF

size: many
V: TRBV11-2
J: TRBJ2-1
D: NA
DNA: TGTGCCAGCAGGAGAATTCTCAATGAGCAGTTCTTC
CDR3: CASRRILNEQFF

size: many
V: TRBV6-5
J: TRBJ2-1
D: NA
DNA: TGTGCCAGCAAAAAGCTGGATGAGCAGTTCTTC
CDR3: CASKKLDEQFF

size: few
V: TRBV29-1
J: TRBJ2-2
D: TRBD2
DNA: TGCAGCGTTGTAATAGCGGGAAAGAACACCGGGGAGCTGTTTTTT
CDR3: CSVVIAGKNTGELFF

size: NA
V: TRBV19
J: TRBJ2-3
D: NA
DNA: TGTGCCAGTAGTATGGAGGACGGCACCGGGGATACGCAGTATTTT
CDR3: CASSMEDGTGDTQYF

size: many
V: TRBV5-1
J: TRBJ2-7
D: NA
DNA: TGCGCCAGCAGCTTGTCCTCCCCCTCCTACGAGCAGTACTTC
CDR3: CASSLSSPSYEQYF

size: few
V: TRBV19
J: TRBJ2-2
D: TRBD1
DNA: TGTGCCAGTAGTACGGCATCCGGGACAGGGAACACCGGGGAGCTGTTTTTT
CDR3: CASSTASGTGNTGELFF